This T cell receptor (beta chain) was observed in a study of chemoradiotherapy in HPV16-positive cancers. At the level of the study: A couple of HPV16-positive patients' cells yielded candidate HPV-specific clones and common motifs. Whole-study findings and limits: The functional HPV-specific definition rests on just a couple of HPV16-positive patients. Candidate HPV-specific clones and E7-related TCR motifs grew in tumor during treatment. In HPV16-positive patients, HPV-responsive T-cell expansion tracked better recurrence-free survival.

Data came from immunoSEQ multiplex PCR; TCRdb stores just in-frame clones and leaves some out. Among tens of thousands of clones listed, around nine tenths were seen once. In the case of this clone: The target antigen is unknown.

CDR3 size: 15 residues. The germline gives CDR1 MDHEN, CDR2 SYDVKM. Trimming took 3 bases from V and 4 from J, leaving 13 bases between them. The chain recombines TRBV28 with TRBJ2-4, with TRBD1 as a possible D gene (6 bases). This clonotype was sampled from a human donor with HPV-associated anogenital cancer. This specimen consisted of blood, obtained from a patient who underwent chemoradiotherapy. The CDR3 bases are TGTGCCAGCAGTTTCGCCGGTGACAGGAAAAACATTCAGTACTTC. Translating it yields CASSFAGDRKNIQYF.